This TCR beta chain emerged from a study of blood T cell repertoires in COVID-19. Background on the study: COVID-19 samples, acute and convalescent, were from the United States, Italy and Spain. From T cells, B-cell-depleted T cells, or PBMCs came the material, which was cDNA or gDNA.

Per the original methods: The authors estimated nucleated cell counts from reference gene primer amplification. TCRdb keeps only in-frame clones here, not all; method: immunoSEQ multiplex PCR. The V and J calls and clone size are taken from that table; D and trimming were inferred from the DNA. This table has some 72,000 clones, around 86% appearing once. The germline CDR1 and CDR2 sequences are SGDLS and YYNGEE. The trim removed 5 bases at V and 5 bases at J, leaving 5 bases unmatched. The length of the CDR3 is 14 residues. This chain uses TRBV9 with TRBJ2-1, with 9 nucleotides matching TRBD2. The TCR originated in a man between 50 and 59 years old with active or convalescent COVID-19. Sequenced sample: peripheral blood. CDR3 nucleotide sequence: TGTGCCAGCAGTCCGGGACTAGCCAACAATGAGCAGTTCTTC. This codes for CASSPGLANNEQFF.